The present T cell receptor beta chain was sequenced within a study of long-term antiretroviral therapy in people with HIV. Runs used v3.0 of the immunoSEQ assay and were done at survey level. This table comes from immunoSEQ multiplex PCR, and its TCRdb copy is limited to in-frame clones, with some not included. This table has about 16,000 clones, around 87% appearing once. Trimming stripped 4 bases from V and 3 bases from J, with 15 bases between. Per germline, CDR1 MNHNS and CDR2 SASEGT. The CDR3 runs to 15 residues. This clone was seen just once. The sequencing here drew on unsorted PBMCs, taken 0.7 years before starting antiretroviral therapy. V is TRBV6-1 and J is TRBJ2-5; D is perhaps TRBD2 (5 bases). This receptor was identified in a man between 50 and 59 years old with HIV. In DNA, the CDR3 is TGTGCCAGCAGTGGAAGCTCCGTGACTAAAGAGACCCAGTACTTC. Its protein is CASSGSSVTKETQYF.